These T cell receptor beta chains were read from a single sample in a study of T cells of healthy individuals. One entry per CDR3 protein, called by TCRdb with MiXCR from the 5' RACE reads. The repertoire consists of around 83,000 distinct CDR3 sequences, with about 5% occurring once and the leading ten covering about 7.5%. These receptors originate from a female donor in good health. Both conserved end residues are part of each CDR3. Fields, in order: D gene, J gene, V gene, clone size, CDR3 DNA, CDR3 protein. The D gene is left open where the match is weak. The size of a clone is reported for some rows only, either as once, few or many, or as a class for expanded clones.

>.|TRBJ2-3|TRBV24-1|many
TGTGCCACCAGTGAAGTTCCTAGCACAGATACGCAGTATTTT
CATSEVPSTDTQYF
>.|TRBJ2-1|TRBV5-4|.
TGTGCCAGCAGCTTTTCACAGGGTTCCTCTAGCTCCTACAATGAGCAGTTCTTC
CASSFSQGSSSSYNEQFF
>.|TRBJ2-5|TRBV6-2/TRBV6-3|many
TGTGCCAGCAGTTACGAGTTCGCCAGCGGACAAGAGACCCAGTACTTC
CASSYEFASGQETQYF
>TRBD2|TRBJ2-5|TRBV7-3|many
TGTGCCAGCAGCTCGAGTAGCGGGAGTGAGACCCAGTACTTC
CASSSSSGSETQYF
>TRBD2|TRBJ2-1|TRBV6-2/TRBV6-3|many
TGTGCCAGCAGTTACACCACTATCCGCCTAGCGGGAGAAATCAATGAGCAGTTCTTC
CASSYTTIRLAGEINEQFF
>.|TRBJ2-5|TRBV7-2|many
TGTGCCAGCAGCTCCTTCAGGTCTCAAGAGACCCAGTACTTC
CASSSFRSQETQYF
>.|TRBJ1-3|TRBV28|many
TGTGCCAGCACTCCAGGCCTCTCTGGAAACACCATATATTTT
CASTPGLSGNTIYF
>.|TRBJ1-1|TRBV7-9|few
TGTGCCAGCAGCCAATCCGCTGAAGCTTTCTTT
CASSQSAEAFF
>.|TRBJ2-2|TRBV4-2|many
TGTGCCAGCAGCCAAGCCGAGGCCACCGGGGAGCTGTTTTTT
CASSQAEATGELFF
>.|TRBJ2-5|TRBV21-1|many
TGTGCCAGCAGCAAAGAAGGCAGGGGCCGGTACCAAGAGACCCAGTACTTC
CASSKEGRGRYQETQYF
>.|TRBJ1-1|TRBV4-1|few
TGCGCCAGCAGCCAAGAATCGGGACTGCCGAACACTGAAGCTTTCTTT
CASSQESGLPNTEAFF
>TRBD2|TRBJ2-1|TRBV5-4|many
TGTGCCAGCAGCCCGACTAGCGGGAGGTCCCGGGGGAATGAGCAGTTCTTC
CASSPTSGRSRGNEQFF
>.|TRBJ1-1|TRBV3-1|many
TGTGCCAGCAGCCAAGATATACCGAACACTGAAGCTTTCTTT
CASSQDIPNTEAFF
>.|TRBJ1-2|TRBV14|many
TGTGCCAGCAGCCAAGATTTGGGGCAGTACTATGGCTACACCTTC
CASSQDLGQYYGYTF
>.|TRBJ2-7|TRBV10-3|many
TGTGCCATCAGTCTCCGGGACGGCTCCTACGAGCAGTACTTC
CAISLRDGSYEQYF
>TRBD2|TRBJ2-1|TRBV7-6|few
TGTGCCAGCAGCCGAGAGGGACTAGCGGCAAGCTCCTACAATGAGCAGTTCTTC
CASSREGLAASSYNEQFF
>.|TRBJ1-1|TRBV29-1|many
TGCAGCGTTGAATCGGTACTGAGCACTGAAGCTTTCTTT
CSVESVLSTEAFF
>.|TRBJ1-2|TRBV18|.
TGTGCCAGCTCCCCCACAACAAGAACTAACTATGGCTACACCTTC
CASSPTTRTNYGYTF
>.|TRBJ2-5|TRBV19|few
TGTGCCAGCCAGAGGAGGCACACCCAAGAGACCCAGTACTTC
CASQRRHTQETQYF
>.|TRBJ2-3|TRBV18|few
TGTGCCAGCTCACCACTGAAACAGGGAACAGATACGCAGTATTTT
CASSPLKQGTDTQYF
>.|TRBJ2-1|TRBV14|few
TGTGCCAGCAGCCAATTTACGGACCCCGATCCGAGGTCGAATGAGCAGTTCTTC
CASSQFTDPDPRSNEQFF
>TRBD2|TRBJ2-7|TRBV30|.
TGTGCCTGGAGTGTACCCCTAGCGGGAGGCCCATCCTACGAGCAGTACTTC
CAWSVPLAGGPSYEQYF
>.|TRBJ1-2|TRBV5-6|.
TGTGCCAGCAGCTTGCCAGGGTCTAACTATGGCTACACCTTC
CASSLPGSNYGYTF
>.|TRBJ2-3|TRBV14|many
TGTGCCAGCAGCCAAGTAGCAGGACAGAAGGTAGTAGATACGCAGTATTTT
CASSQVAGQKVVDTQYF
>TRBD1|TRBJ2-3|TRBV12-3/TRBV12-4|many
TGTGCCAGCAGTAAAGGTGGGACAGCTCGAGGTACGCAGTATTTT
CASSKGGTARGTQYF
>TRBD1|TRBJ1-3|TRBV20-1|.
TGCAGTGCTAGAGAGGGTCACAGGGGTGGAAACACCATATATTTT
CSAREGHRGGNTIYF
>TRBD2|TRBJ2-5|TRBV12-3/TRBV12-4|many
TGTGCCAGCTCCGAACGGCTAGCGGGAGGAGAGACCCAGTACTTC
CASSERLAGGETQYF
>.|TRBJ1-1|TRBV2|few
TGTGCCAGCAGTGAACTTGTAGCTTTCTTT
CASSELVAFF
>.|TRBJ2-3|TRBV12-3/TRBV12-4|many
TGTGCCAGCAGTTTCGGAGTGGGGGATACGCAGTATTTT
CASSFGVGDTQYF